The source of this TCR beta chain is a study of cytomegalovirus exposure and HLA in healthy donors. The PCR used 60 Vbeta and 13 Jbeta primers. Assay used: immunoSEQ multiplex PCR; TCRdb lists only in-frame clones, some missing. The profile covers 220,000 or so clones, with about 75% appearing a single time and roughly 1.9% taken by the ten largest. Study-level results: Rare TCR sequences dominated, though some public TCRs recurred in many donors. Later genetic work tied a missense DCLRE1C variant to beta-chain V and J trimming.

As for this clone: What it recognizes is unknown.

The donors were healthy bone marrow donors. This clonotype was sampled from a woman in her 30s in good health and CMV-seronegative. The sequencing input was PBMCs.

The CDR3 reads CASRERTVTYEQYF. DNA for the CDR3: TGTGCCAGCAGGGAGCGGACAGTTACCTACGAGCAGTACTTC. V is TRBV6-6 and J is TRBJ2-7, with D maybe TRBD1 (6 bases). Germline lookup yields CDR1 MNHNY and CDR2 SVGAGI (reference sequence). V lost 6 bases, J lost 2 bases, and 14 bases lay in between. The CDR3 runs to 14 residues.